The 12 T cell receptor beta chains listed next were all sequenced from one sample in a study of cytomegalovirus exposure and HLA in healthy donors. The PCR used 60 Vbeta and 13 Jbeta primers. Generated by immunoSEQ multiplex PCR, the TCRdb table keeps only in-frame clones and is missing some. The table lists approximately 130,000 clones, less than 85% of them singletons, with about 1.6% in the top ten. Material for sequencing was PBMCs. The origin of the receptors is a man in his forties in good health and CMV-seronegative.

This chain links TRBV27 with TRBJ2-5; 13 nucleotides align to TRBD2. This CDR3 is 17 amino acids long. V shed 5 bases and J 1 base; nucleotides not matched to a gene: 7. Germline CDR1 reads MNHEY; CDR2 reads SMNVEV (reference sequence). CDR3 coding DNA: TGTGCCAGCAGTCCTTGGACTAGCGGGGGTTTCCAAGAGACCCAGTACTTC. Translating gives CASSPWTSGGFQETQYF.

This CDR3 reads CASSLTGGSYRYEQYF. CDR3 nucleotide sequence: TGTGCCAGCAGCTTAACCGGGGGGTCTTATCGGTACGAGCAGTACTTC. The genes are TRBV5-4 and TRBJ2-7; 7 positions agree with TRBD2. V dropped 2 bases and J dropped 4; count of bases not matched to a gene: 12. CDR1 is SGHNT, CDR2 YYREEE, per germline (reference sequence). This CDR3 has 16 residues.

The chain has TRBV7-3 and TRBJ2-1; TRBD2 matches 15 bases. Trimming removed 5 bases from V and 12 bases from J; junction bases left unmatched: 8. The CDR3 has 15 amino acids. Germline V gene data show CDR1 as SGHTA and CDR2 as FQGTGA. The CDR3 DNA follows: TGTGCCAGCAGCCTCGGACTAGCGGGGGGGATAGGGCAGTTCTTC. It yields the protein CASSLGLAGGIGQFF.

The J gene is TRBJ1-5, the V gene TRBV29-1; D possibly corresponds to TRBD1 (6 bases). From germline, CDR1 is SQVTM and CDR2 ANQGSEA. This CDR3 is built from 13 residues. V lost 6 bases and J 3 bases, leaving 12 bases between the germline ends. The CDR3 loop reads CSVAQGYNQPQHF. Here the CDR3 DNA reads TGCAGCGTCGCCCAGGGGTACAATCAGCCCCAGCATTTT.

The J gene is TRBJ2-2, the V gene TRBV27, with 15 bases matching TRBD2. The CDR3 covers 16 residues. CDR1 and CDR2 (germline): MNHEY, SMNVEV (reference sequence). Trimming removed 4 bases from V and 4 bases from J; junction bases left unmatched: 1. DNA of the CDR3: TGTGCCAGCAGTTGGGGACTAGCGGGAGGCACCGGGGAGCTGTTTTTT. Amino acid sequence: CASSWGLAGGTGELFF.

The CDR3 is CASSSGGHQPQHF. The CDR3 DNA follows: TGTGCCAGCAGTTCGGGGGGCCATCAGCCCCAGCATTTT. The chain recombines TRBV28 with TRBJ1-5; weak D call: TRBD1 (6 bases). Germline CDR1 is MDHEN and CDR2 is SYDVKM. The ends were cut back, 4 bases at V and 5 bases at J, with 9 bases in the middle. This CDR3 region has 13 residues.

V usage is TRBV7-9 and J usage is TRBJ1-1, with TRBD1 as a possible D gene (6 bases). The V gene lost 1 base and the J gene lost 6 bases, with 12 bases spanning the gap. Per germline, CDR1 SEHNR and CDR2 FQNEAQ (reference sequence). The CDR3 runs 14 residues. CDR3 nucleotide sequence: TGTGCCAGCAGCTTAGACTCAGGGGTATCTGAAGCTTTCTTT. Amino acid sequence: CASSLDSGVSEAFF.

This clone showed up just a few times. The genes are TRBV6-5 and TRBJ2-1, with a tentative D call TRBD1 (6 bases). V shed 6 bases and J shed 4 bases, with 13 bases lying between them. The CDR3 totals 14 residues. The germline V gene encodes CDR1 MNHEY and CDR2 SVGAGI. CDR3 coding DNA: TGTGCCAGCAGCCCGGGACAATTTTACAATGAGCAGTTCTTC. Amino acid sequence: CASSPGQFYNEQFF.

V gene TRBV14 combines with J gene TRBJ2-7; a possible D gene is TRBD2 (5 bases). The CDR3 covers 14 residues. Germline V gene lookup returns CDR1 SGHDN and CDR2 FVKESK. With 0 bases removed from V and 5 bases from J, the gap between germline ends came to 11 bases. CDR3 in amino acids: CASSQDSGGNEQYF. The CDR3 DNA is TGTGCCAGCAGCCAAGATTCAGGAGGTAACGAGCAGTACTTC.

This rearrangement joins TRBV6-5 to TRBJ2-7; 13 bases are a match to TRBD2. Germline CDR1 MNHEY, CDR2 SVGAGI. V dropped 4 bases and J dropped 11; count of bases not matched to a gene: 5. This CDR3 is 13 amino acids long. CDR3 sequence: CASSLGLAGREYF. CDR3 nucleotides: TGTGCCAGCAGTTTGGGACTAGCGGGAAGGGAGTACTTC.

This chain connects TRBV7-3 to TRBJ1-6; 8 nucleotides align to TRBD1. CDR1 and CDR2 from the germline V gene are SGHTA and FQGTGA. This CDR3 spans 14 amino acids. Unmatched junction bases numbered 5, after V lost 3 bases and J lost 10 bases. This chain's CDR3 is CASSLSGGRSPLHF. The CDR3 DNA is TGTGCCAGCAGCTTGTCAGGGGGCAGATCACCCCTCCACTTT.

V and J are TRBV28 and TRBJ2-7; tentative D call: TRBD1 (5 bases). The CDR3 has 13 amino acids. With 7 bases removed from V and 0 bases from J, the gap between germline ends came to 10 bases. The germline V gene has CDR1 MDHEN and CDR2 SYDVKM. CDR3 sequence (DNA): TGTGCCAGCAACACAGGAGCCTCCTACGAGCAGTACTTC. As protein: CASNTGASYEQYF.